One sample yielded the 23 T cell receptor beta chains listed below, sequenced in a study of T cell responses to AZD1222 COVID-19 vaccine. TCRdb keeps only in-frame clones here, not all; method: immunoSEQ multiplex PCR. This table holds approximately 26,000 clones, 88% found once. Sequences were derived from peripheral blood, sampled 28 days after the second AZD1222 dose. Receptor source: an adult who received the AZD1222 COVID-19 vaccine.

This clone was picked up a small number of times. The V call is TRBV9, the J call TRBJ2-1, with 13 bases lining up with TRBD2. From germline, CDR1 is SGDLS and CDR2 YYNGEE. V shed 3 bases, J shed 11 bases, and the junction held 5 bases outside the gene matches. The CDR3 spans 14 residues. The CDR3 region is CASSGRTSGGKQFF. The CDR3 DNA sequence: TGTGCCAGCAGCGGGCGGACTAGCGGGGGCAAGCAGTTCTTC.

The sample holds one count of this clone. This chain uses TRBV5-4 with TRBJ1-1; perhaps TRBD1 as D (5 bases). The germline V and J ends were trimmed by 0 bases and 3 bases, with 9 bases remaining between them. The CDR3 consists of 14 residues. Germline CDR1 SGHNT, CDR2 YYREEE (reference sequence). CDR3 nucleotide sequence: TGTGCCAGCAGCTTGGGGGGACGGGACACTGAAGCTTTCTTT. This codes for CASSLGGRDTEAFF. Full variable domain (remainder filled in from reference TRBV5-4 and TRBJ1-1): ETGVTQSPTHLIKTRGQQVTLRCSSQSGHNTVSWYQQALGQGPQFIFQYYREEENGRGNFPPRFSGLQFPNYSSELNVNALELDDSALYLCASSLGGRDTEAFFGQGTRLTVV.

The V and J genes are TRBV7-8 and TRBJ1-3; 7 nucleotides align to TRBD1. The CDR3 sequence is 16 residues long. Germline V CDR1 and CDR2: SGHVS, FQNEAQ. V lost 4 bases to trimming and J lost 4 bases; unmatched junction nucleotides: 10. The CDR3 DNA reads TGTGCCAGCAGCTGGGGGGGGACAGTGTCCGGAAACACCATATATTTT. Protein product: CASSWGGTVSGNTIYF.

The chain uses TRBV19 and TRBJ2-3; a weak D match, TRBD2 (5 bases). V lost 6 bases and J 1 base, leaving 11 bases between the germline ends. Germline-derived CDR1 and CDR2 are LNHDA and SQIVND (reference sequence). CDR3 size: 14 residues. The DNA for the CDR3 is TGTGCCAGTAGCTCTAGCTTCGGCACAGATACGCAGTATTTT. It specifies CASSSSFGTDTQYF. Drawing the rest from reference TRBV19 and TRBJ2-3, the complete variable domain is DGGITQSPKYLFRKEGQNVTLSCEQNLNHDAMYWYRQDPGQGLRLIYYSQIVNDFQKGDIAEGYSVSREKKESFPLTVTSAQKNPTAFYLCASSSSFGTDTQYFGPGTRLTVL.

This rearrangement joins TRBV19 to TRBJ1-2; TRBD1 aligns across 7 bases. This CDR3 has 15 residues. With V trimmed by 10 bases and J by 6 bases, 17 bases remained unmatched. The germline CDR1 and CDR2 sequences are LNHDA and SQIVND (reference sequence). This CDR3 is CAIYSGGDSSDGYTF. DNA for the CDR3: TGTGCCATCTACTCCGGGGGGGACAGCAGCGATGGCTACACCTTC.

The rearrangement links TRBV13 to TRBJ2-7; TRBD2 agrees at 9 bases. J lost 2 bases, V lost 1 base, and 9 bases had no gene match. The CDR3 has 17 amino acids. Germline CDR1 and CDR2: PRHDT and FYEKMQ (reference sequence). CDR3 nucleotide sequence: TGTGCCAGCAGCTTAGTACCCCTAGCGGGGCGTACCTACGAGCAGTACTTC. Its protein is CASSLVPLAGRTYEQYF.

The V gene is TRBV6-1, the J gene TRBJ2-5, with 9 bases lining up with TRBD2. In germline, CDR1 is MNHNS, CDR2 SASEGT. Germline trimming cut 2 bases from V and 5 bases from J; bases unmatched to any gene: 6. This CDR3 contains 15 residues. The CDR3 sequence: CASSEMGGGVETQYF. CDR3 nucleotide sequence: TGTGCCAGCAGTGAAATGGGCGGGGGGGTTGAGACCCAGTACTTC.

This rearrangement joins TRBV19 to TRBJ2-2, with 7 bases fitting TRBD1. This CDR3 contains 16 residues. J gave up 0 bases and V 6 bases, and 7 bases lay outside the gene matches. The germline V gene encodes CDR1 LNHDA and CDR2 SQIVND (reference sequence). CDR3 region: CASSPPGQTNTGELFF. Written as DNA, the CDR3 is TGTGCCAGTAGCCCTCCGGGACAGACGAACACCGGGGAGCTGTTTTTT.

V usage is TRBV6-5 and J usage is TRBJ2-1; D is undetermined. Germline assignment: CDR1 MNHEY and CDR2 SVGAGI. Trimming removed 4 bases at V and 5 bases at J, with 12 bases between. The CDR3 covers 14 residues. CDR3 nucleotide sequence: TGTGCCAGCAGTTTCAGAGCGCCAAACAATGAGCAGTTCTTC. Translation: CASSFRAPNNEQFF.

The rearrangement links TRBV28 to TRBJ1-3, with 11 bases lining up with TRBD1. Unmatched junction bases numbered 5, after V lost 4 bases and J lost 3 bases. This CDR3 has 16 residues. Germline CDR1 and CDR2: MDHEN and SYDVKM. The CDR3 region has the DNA TGTGCCAGCAGTTCCGGACAGGGGGCTTATGGAAACACCATATATTTT. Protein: CASSSGQGAYGNTIYF.

The CDR3 DNA reads as TGTGCCAGCAGTTCTACAGGGTTCACTGAAGCTTTCTTT. Translated, it gives CASSSTGFTEAFF. This chain links TRBV7-2 with TRBJ1-1; D is possibly TRBD1 (6 bases). The V gene lost 6 bases and the J gene lost 4 bases, with 12 bases spanning the gap. This CDR3 is 13 amino acids long. Germline V gene lookup returns CDR1 SGHTA and CDR2 FQGNSA.

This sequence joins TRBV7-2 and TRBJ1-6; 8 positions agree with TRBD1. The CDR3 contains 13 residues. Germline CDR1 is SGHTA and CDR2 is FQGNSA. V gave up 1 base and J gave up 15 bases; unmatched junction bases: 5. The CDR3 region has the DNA TGTGCCAGCAGCTTAGGACAGGGGCTCTTCCTCCACTTT. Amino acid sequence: CASSLGQGLFLHF.

The CDR3 is CASRAEGPDTF. The CDR3 nucleotides are TGTGCCAGCAGGGCAGAAGGGCCAGACACCTTC. The chain uses TRBV2 and TRBJ1-2; D is ambiguous. V was pared by 6 bases and J by 12 bases, with 14 bases between. This CDR3 has 11 amino acids. Germline V gene data show CDR1 as SNHLY and CDR2 as FYNNEI.

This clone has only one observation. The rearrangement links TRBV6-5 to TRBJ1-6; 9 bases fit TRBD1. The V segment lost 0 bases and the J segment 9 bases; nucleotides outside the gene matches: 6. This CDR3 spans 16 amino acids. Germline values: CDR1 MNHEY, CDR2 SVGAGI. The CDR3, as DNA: TGTGCCAGCAGTTACTCGAGACCGGGACAGGGTTCACCCCTCCACTTT. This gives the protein CASSYSRPGQGSPLHF.

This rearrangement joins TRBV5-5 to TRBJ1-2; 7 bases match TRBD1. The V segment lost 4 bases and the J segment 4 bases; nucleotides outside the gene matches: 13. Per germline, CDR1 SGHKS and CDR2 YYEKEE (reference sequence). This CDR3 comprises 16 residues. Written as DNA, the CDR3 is TGTGCCAGCAGCGGGCAGGCAGGGGGTCTCGTCTATGGCTACACCTTC. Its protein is CASSGQAGGLVYGYTF.

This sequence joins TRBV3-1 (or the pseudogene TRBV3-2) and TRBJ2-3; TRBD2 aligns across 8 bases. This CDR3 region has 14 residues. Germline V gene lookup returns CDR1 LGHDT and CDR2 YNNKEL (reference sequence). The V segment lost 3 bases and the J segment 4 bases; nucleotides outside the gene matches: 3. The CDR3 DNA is TGTGCCAGCAGCCACGCCGGGGGGGCAGATACGCAGTATTTT. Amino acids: CASSHAGGADTQYF.

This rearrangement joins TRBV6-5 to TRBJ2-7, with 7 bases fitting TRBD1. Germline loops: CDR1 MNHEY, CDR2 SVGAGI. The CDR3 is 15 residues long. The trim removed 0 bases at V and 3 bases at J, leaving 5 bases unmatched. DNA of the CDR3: TGTGCCAGCAGTTACTCGAGGGGGCAGAGCTACGAGCAGTACTTC. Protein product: CASSYSRGQSYEQYF.

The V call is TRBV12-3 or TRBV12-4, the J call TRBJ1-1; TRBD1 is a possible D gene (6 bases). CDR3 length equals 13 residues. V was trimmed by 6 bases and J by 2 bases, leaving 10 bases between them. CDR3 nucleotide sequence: TGTGCCAGCAGCTCGGGGGGCAACACTGAAGCTTTCTTT. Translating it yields CASSSGGNTEAFF.

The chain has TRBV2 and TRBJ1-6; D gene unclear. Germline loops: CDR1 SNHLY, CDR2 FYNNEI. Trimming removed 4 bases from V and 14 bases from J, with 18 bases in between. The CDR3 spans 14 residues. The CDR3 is CASSAGPAEGTLHF. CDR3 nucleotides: TGTGCCAGCAGTGCTGGGCCTGCGGAGGGCACCCTCCACTTT.

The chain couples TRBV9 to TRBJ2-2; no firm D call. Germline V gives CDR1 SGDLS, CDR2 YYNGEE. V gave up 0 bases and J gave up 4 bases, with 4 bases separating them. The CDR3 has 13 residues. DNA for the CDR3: TGTGCCAGCAGCGTAGCTCTCACCGGGGAGCTGTTTTTT. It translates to CASSVALTGELFF.

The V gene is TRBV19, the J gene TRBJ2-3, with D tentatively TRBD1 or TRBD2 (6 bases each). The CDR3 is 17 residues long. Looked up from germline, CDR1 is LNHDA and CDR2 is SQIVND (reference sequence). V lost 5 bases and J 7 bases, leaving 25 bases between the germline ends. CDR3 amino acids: CASSGRLGTFQGNTQYF. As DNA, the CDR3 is TGTGCCAGTAGTGGCCGACTAGGGACCTTCCAGGGGAATACGCAGTATTTT.

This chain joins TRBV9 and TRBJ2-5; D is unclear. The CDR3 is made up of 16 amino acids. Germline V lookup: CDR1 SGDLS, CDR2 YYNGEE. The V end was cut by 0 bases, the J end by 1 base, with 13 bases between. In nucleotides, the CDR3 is TGTGCCAGCAGCGTAGGATTCAGGAGCAGCCAAGAGACCCAGTACTTC. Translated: CASSVGFRSSQETQYF. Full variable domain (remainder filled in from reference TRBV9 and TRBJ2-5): DSGVTQTPKHLITATGQRVTLRCSPRSGDLSVYWYQQSLDQGLQFLIQYYNGEERAKGNILERFSAQQFPDLHSELNLSSLELGDSALYFCASSVGFRSSQETQYFGPGTRLLVL.

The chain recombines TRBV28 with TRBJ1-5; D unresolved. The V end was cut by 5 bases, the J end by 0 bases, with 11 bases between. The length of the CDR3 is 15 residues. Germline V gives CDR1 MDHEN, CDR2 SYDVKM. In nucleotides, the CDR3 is TGTGCCAGCAGTCGTAGTGCCTTTAGCAATCAGCCCCAGCATTTT. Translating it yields CASSRSAFSNQPQHF.